The TCR beta chain under discussion was sequenced for a study of T-cell memory formation after mild COVID-19. In the study overall: Largely, the TCR clusters proved donor specific. Whole-study findings and limits: Clones which contracted sat mainly in CM and EM if CD4+, and in EMRA if CD8+.

The CDR3 is 14 residues long. J gave up 5 bases and V 3 bases, and 5 bases lay outside the gene matches. CDR1 and CDR2 (germline): MGHDK, SYGVNS. MiXCR was run by TCRdb on the 5' RACE reads, yielding one entry per CDR3 protein. The sample has around 130,000 distinct CDR3 sequences; roughly 15% are singletons. This clonotype turned up a few times. Its specificity is not known. The sample consisted of PBMCs or a T cell subset sorted from them (not recorded which). The clonotype originates from an adult woman who had mild COVID-19 (a few samples of this study predate the infection). Cell type and time point are not known. The chain recombines TRBV25-1 with TRBJ2-5; 8 bases agree with TRBD2. CDR3 coding DNA: TGTGCCAGCAGTGAGGCGGGAGGCCCGGAGACCCAGTACTTC. It specifies CASSEAGGPETQYF.